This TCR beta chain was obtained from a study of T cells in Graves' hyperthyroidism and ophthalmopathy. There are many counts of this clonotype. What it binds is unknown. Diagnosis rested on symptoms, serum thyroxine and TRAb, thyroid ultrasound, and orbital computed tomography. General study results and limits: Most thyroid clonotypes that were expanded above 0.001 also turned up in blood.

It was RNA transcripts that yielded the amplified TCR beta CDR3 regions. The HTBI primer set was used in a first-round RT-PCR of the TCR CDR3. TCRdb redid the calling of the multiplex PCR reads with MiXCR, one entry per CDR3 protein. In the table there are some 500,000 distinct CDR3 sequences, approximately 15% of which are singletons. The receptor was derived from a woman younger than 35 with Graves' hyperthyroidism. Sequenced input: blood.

CDR3 loop: CASMGALNTEAFF. The CDR3 region has the DNA TGTGCCAGCATGGGTGCTTTGAACACTGAAGCTTTCTTT. The chain joins TRBV6-1 to TRBJ1-1; no definite D call. The V and J ends lost 7 bases and 0 bases respectively, with 9 bases between them. Germline V gene lookup returns CDR1 MNHNS and CDR2 SASEGT. There are 13 residues in the CDR3.